This T cell receptor (beta chain) emerged from a study of spatial heterogeneity in lung cancer. The V end lost 6 bases, the J end lost 4 bases, and 15 bases lay between the germline ends. The CDR3 is made up of 14 amino acids. The germline gives CDR1 SEHNR, CDR2 FQNEAQ (reference sequence). The time point denotes: sample taken at primary tumor resection. Whole RNA, isolated from tumor, nontumor lung or frozen PBMC, was sequenced without prior sorting. In TCRdb, the 5' RACE reads were re-called with MiXCR into one record per CDR3 protein. The sample holds roughly 16,000 distinct CDR3 sequences, about 21% seen once. This clonotype is medium-sized.

This rearrangement joins TRBV7-9 to TRBJ1-2; unclear D gene. The sequence was obtained from a female donor with early-stage non-small cell lung cancer. Sequenced material: PBMCs, taken at surgery. In DNA, the CDR3 is TGTGCCAGCAGTCAATCGTCCGCGATCTATGGCTACACCTTC. Translation: CASSQSSAIYGYTF.